Below, 22 T cell receptor beta chains from the same sample are listed, as sequenced in a study of vaccination and CD4 T cells after COVID-19. As to treatment: approximately 11-day PBMC culture with coronavirus spike peptide pools or control peptides (ViraFEST assay). Cultured CD4+ T cell DNA was sequenced using the Oncomine TCR Beta short-read assay. TCRdb reprocessed the PCR reads via MiXCR and lists one record per CDR3 protein. This table has fewer than 13,000 distinct CDR3 sequences, roughly 45% appearing once. For these TCRs, the target antigens are not known. Sequencing used CD4+ T cells from blood, cultured in vitro. Source of these receptors: a human donor who had recovered from COVID-19.

The chain has TRBV21-1 and TRBJ1-2. TRBV21-1 is tagged as a pseudogene. The CDR3 is made up of 12 amino acids. The DNA of the CDR3 is TGTGCCAGCAGCAAAGGCGGGTATGGCTACACCTTC. It is translated as CASSKGGYGYTF.

The chain combines TRBV7-8 with TRBJ2-7; the D gene could be TRBD1 or TRBD2 (6 bases each). Germline V lookup: CDR1 SGHVS, CDR2 FQNEAQ. Trimming left V 4 bases short and J 6 bases short, with 16 bases between. The CDR3 runs 14 residues. The CDR3: CASSSGAPRAEQYF. The DNA for the CDR3 is TGTGCCAGCAGCTCGGGGGCCCCTAGGGCCGAGCAGTACTTC.

The chain joins TRBV20-1 to TRBJ1-1, with D perhaps matching TRBD1 (6 bases). V dropped 3 bases and J dropped 7 bases, with 21 bases sitting between them. The CDR3 runs to 15 residues. Germline V gives CDR1 DFQATT, CDR2 SNEGSKA (reference sequence). CDR3 sequence (DNA): TGCAGTGCTAGCCCTAGGGGGTCTGGGGGTCATGAAGCTTTCTTT. Translating gives CSASPRGSGGHEAFF.

There are a few counts of this clonotype. This chain uses TRBV6-5 with TRBJ1-1, with D possibly being TRBD1 (5 bases). The CDR3 covers 13 residues. V shed 4 bases and J shed 8 bases, with 14 bases lying between them. Germline CDR1 and CDR2: MNHEY and SVGAGI. Here the CDR3 reads CASSSRRGIEAFF. CDR3 sequence (DNA): TGTGCCAGCAGTTCCAGGAGGGGAATCGAAGCTTTCTTT.

The chain couples TRBV20-1 to TRBJ1-2; D may be TRBD1 (6 bases). V lost 1 base and J 8 bases, leaving 17 bases between the germline ends. The length of the CDR3 is 14 residues. Germline V gene lookup returns CDR1 DFQATT and CDR2 SNEGSKA (reference sequence). In DNA form, the CDR3 reads TGCAGTGCTAGAGGAGGGGGACTACACAGGGGCTACACCTTC. Its translation is CSARGGGLHRGYTF.

This chain connects TRBV5-1 to TRBJ1-6; D unresolved. The V gene lost 0 bases and the J gene lost 5 bases, with 9 bases spanning the gap. Germline-derived CDR1 and CDR2 are SGHRS and YFSETQ. There are 15 residues in the CDR3. The CDR3 region has the DNA TGCGCCAGCAGCTTGGATGTCCCTGATAATTCACCCCTCCACTTT. Translation gives CASSLDVPDNSPLHF.

The J gene is TRBJ2-2, the V gene TRBV5-1; perhaps D is TRBD1 or TRBD2 (7 bases each). Germline V gene lookup returns CDR1 SGHRS and CDR2 YFSETQ. This CDR3 contains 15 residues. The V end was cut by 0 bases, the J end by 3 bases, with 9 bases between. The CDR3 nucleotides read TGCGCCAGCAGCTTGGCAGGGGGGGACACCGGGGAGCTGTTTTTT. This codes for CASSLAGGDTGELFF.

This chain connects TRBV20-1 to TRBJ1-2; D may be TRBD1 (6 bases). This CDR3 contains 13 residues. Trimming shortened V by 5 bases and J by 2 bases, and 12 bases separated the two germline ends. In germline, CDR1 is DFQATT, CDR2 SNEGSKA (reference sequence). In DNA, the CDR3 is TGCAGTGCTCCGGACAGCGCCAACTATGGCTACACCTTC. It yields the protein CSAPDSANYGYTF.

The chain joins TRBV10-3 to TRBJ1-5; 7 positions match TRBD1. Germline trimming cut 3 bases from V and 7 bases from J; bases unmatched to any gene: 9. Germline V CDR1 and CDR2: ENHRY, SYGVKD. This CDR3 has 15 residues. In nucleotides, the CDR3 is TGTGCCATCAGTGACGTAGGGGGCTCGGGGCAGCCCCAGCATTTT. Its translation is CAISDVGGSGQPQHF.

This clonotype was seen a few times. The chain combines TRBV2 with TRBJ1-1; 9 bases are shared with TRBD1. Germline CDR1 SNHLY, CDR2 FYNNEI. With V trimmed by 8 bases and J by 1 base, 11 bases remained unmatched. The CDR3 loop spans 16 amino acids. The CDR3 reads CASLPGTGQPNTEAFF. The CDR3 nucleotides read TGTGCCAGCCTACCCGGGACAGGGCAACCGAACACTGAAGCTTTCTTT.

V is TRBV6-2 or TRBV6-3 and J is TRBJ1-6, with a tentative D call TRBD1 (6 bases). The CDR3 consists of 15 residues. Trimming removed 7 bases from V and 9 bases from J, with 19 bases in between. Looked up from germline, CDR1 is MNHEY and CDR2 is SVGEGT. The CDR3 sequence is CASTPRRGAASPLHF. Here the CDR3 DNA reads TGTGCCAGCACCCCCCGGAGGGGGGCAGCTTCACCCCTCCACTTT.

The chain links TRBV19 to TRBJ1-1; 7 bases are a match to TRBD1. J gave up 1 base and V 7 bases, and 6 bases lay outside the gene matches. Germline CDR1 and CDR2: LNHDA and SQIVND (reference sequence). The CDR3 is 14 amino acids. The CDR3 spells CASKDRDQNTEAFF. The CDR3 DNA reads as TGTGCCAGTAAAGACAGGGACCAGAACACTGAAGCTTTCTTT.

In this sample, this clonotype turned up a few times. The chain employs TRBV19 and TRBJ1-2; a possible D gene is TRBD1 (5 bases). The V end was cut by 5 bases, the J end by 6 bases, with 16 bases between. CDR3 length: 14 residues. The germline CDR1 and CDR2 sequences are LNHDA and SQIVND (reference sequence). As DNA, the CDR3 is TGTGCCAGTAGTGGATCAGGGAGTTGGAATGGCTACACCTTC. Translating it yields CASSGSGSWNGYTF.

This chain uses TRBV11-3 with TRBJ1-1; 11 bases align to TRBD1. This CDR3 contains 16 residues. V dropped 5 bases and J dropped 6; count of bases not matched to a gene: 11. CDR1 and CDR2 (germline): SGHNT, YENEEA. The chain's CDR3 is CASSPRTGGLSPEAFF. The CDR3, as DNA: TGTGCCAGCAGCCCCCGGACAGGGGGCTTGAGCCCTGAAGCTTTCTTT.

This clonotype showed up just a few times. The chain carries TRBV19 and TRBJ2-2; 10 nucleotides align to TRBD1. The trim removed 6 bases at V and 4 bases at J, leaving 11 bases unmatched. CDR1 is LNHDA and CDR2 is SQIVND in the germline V gene (reference sequence). The CDR3 totals 17 residues. The CDR3 sequence: CASRKRDRGRFTGELFF. Here the CDR3 DNA reads TGTGCCAGTAGAAAACGAGACAGGGGGCGTTTCACCGGGGAGCTGTTTTTT.

This clonotype was recorded only once. This chain links TRBV24-1 with TRBJ1-5, with 7 bases aligning to TRBD1. The CDR3 contains 14 residues. Germline V gene sequence: CDR1 KGHDR, CDR2 SFDVKD. The junction had 5 bases not matched to a gene; V was cut back by 3 bases and J by 7 bases. The CDR3 DNA reads TGTGCCACCAGTGATGGAAGGGGACAGCAGCCCCAGCATTTT. Its protein product is CATSDGRGQQPQHF.

The rearrangement uses TRBV20-1 and TRBJ1-1, with TRBD1 matching 10 bases. Germline V gene sequence: CDR1 DFQATT, CDR2 SNEGSKA (reference sequence). This CDR3 has 13 residues. V gave up 6 bases and J gave up 5 bases; unmatched junction bases: 6. DNA of the CDR3: TGCAGTGCAGACAGGGGGCTGTCGACTGAAGCTTTCTTT. It codes for CSADRGLSTEAFF.

The V call is TRBV6-2 or TRBV6-3, the J call TRBJ1-5; 8 bases map to TRBD1. Germline V CDR1 and CDR2: MNHEY, SVGEGT. Trimming at V came to 5 bases and at J to 2 bases, leaving 5 bases not matched to a gene. This CDR3 is 15 amino acids long. The CDR3 protein is CASSGTGKGNQPQHF. CDR3 coding DNA: TGTGCCAGCAGTGGGACAGGAAAGGGCAATCAGCCCCAGCATTTT.

V gene TRBV12-3 or TRBV12-4 combines with J gene TRBJ2-5; TRBD2 agrees at 7 bases. The CDR3 covers 13 residues. V lost 8 bases to trimming and J lost 5 bases; unmatched junction nucleotides: 8. The DNA of the CDR3 is TGTGCCAGCGGGGACTATCTGTTTGAGACCCAGTACTTC. Protein: CASGDYLFETQYF.

The table lists this clonotype with a few counts. The chain links TRBV15 to TRBJ1-2; D remains unclear. V was cut by 3 bases and J by 7 bases, with 12 bases left in between. Germline values: CDR1 LNHNV, CDR2 YYDKDF (reference sequence). The CDR3 loop spans 13 amino acids. This chain's CDR3 is CATSRDRLGGYTF. The CDR3 DNA reads as TGTGCCACCAGCAGGGATCGTCTAGGTGGCTACACCTTC.

This clonotype turned up a few times. The genes are TRBV4-1 and TRBJ2-1, with D perhaps TRBD2 (6 bases). V gave up 6 bases and J gave up 5 bases, with 20 bases separating them. CDR3 size: 16 residues. Germline-derived CDR1 and CDR2 are MGHRA and YSYEKL. The CDR3 loop reads CASRPAGRRTHNEQFF. The CDR3, as DNA: TGCGCCAGCAGACCGGCGGGACGCCGGACCCACAATGAGCAGTTCTTC.

This rearrangement joins TRBV7-2 to TRBJ2-4, with 8 nucleotides matching TRBD1. CDR1 is SGHTA and CDR2 is FQGNSA in the germline V gene. This CDR3 spans 14 amino acids. Trimming took 5 bases from V and 1 from J; bases not matched to a gene: 1. The CDR3 sequence is CASSRTGAKNIQYF. The CDR3 region has the DNA TGTGCCAGCAGCAGGACAGGGGCCAAAAACATTCAGTACTTC.